Included here is one T cell receptor beta chain sequence, with context. This clone's antigen is unknown. Base qualities are missing; no much larger clone stands one base away. This sample stems from a study of cytomegalovirus exposure and HLA in healthy donors (TCRdb year 2017). As for the study more broadly: An earlier analysis of roughly 610 of the donors reported 276 Gb of sequence data and around 100 million unique TCR beta sequences obtained from about 200 million T cells. An earlier analysis of 587 of the donors used high-throughput TCR beta sequencing to judge whether each TCR beta V gene segment behaved as functional or pseudogenic. A later analysis re-analyzed previously published TCR beta repertoires from several hundred donors and added high-resolution HLA genotyping to study TCR occurrence patterns. Alongside the repertoire data, information on donor age, sex, ethnicity and CMV serostatus was compiled. An early release covering just under 650 HLA-typed donors comprised approximately 290 gigabases of sequencing data and 85 million to 100 million unique TCR sequences. Besides the first cohort of 550 to 750 subjects, a separate validation cohort made up of roughly 120 different subjects was used. The number of typed donors differed by locus: 629-630 for A, B, C, DRB1 and DQB1; approximately 530 for DQA1; approximately 610 for DPA1; and approximately 450 for DPB1. Across 398 genotyped donors of the cohort, an average of about 240,000 unique TCR beta nucleotide sequences per donor were sequenced, and approximately 17% of those sequences were non-productive. Genome-wide SNP genotypes for about three fifths of the 666 donors were used in a later genetic analysis, which treated that subset as a discovery cohort. Using immunosequencing, the study profiled T cell repertoires from fewer than 850 subjects and related those repertoires to cytomegalovirus serostatus. Four or five DR-DQ haplotypes were handled as single units for association and clustering because linkage in the cohort was strong. Among the roughly 400 genotyped donors, approximately 76% belonged to the genetic ancestry cluster associated with self-reported Caucasian donors. Class I and class II HLA loci were covered by the typing at four-digit resolution. To predict cytomegalovirus infection status, the study combined high-throughput TCR immunosequencing, statistical association of individual TCRs with disease status, and machine learning. The later analysis used no new phenotypic data to find candidate immune exposures, relying instead on TCR beta sequences and their occurrence across donors. All discovery cohort repertoires had been generated using a single sequencing platform. The aim of the study was to test whether cataloging public T cell receptors could identify signatures of past pathogen exposure. The paper as a whole reports these results and caveats: In a later analysis, HLA-associated TCR beta chains showed more clonal expansion and lower generation probabilities than non-associated chains that were equally common. The earlier analysis of approximately 560 of the donors excluded roughly 17 rarely observed V segments, including chromosome 9 orphons, because counts were too low. A later analysis reported that several top co-occurrence clusters appeared linked to parvovirus B19, influenza, CMV and Epstein-Barr virus. Correlated functional status among segregating V segments might reflect linkage disequilibrium, but an unknown experimental factor could not be ruled out. According to a later analysis, TCR association rates differed among HLA loci, with DRB1 alleles showing the most associated TCRs and HLA-C alleles showing the fewest. According to a later genetic analysis, donors in an Asian-associated ancestry cluster had fewer N-insertions in productive TCRs than the approximately 630-donor mean. The study gave a list of 150 to 200 TCR beta chains associated with cytomegalovirus. Some IMGT-functional V segments, including TRBV6-2 and TRBV6-3, could not be distinguished by the 87-base-pair reads and were therefore excluded. In an earlier analysis of approximately 590 of the donors, most TCR beta V segments appeared in productive rearrangements about 90% or about 30% of the time, broadly matching IMGT annotations. The classifier was reported to diagnose cytomegalovirus status with high specificity and sensitivity in both the original and validation cohorts. The authors suggested that the approach could potentially be extended to other disease states and immunological phenotypes. A group of highly shared sequence variants was considered likely to be a technical artifact of the sequencing pipeline. The cohort was sequenced for TCR beta chains only, and without alpha or paired-chain data the features that could be detected were limited. Because HLA typing was missing for some donors at each locus, association tests included only the typed subset. Assigning TCR associations to individual alleles was difficult when HLA alleles, especially DR and DQ, strongly co-occurred. Sequencing depth was assumed to be roughly uniform across donors in the presence/absence analyses, though that assumption may not hold. In a later genetic analysis, a missense DCLRE1C variant was associated with V-gene and J-gene trimming of TCR beta chains, and the association was replicated in an independent cohort. Across donors, most TCR sequences were observed very rarely, whereas some public TCRs were present in many individuals. For the cohort, immune exposure information was limited to CMV serostatus. A further reported finding was that TCR beta sequences accurately predicted the HLA-A and HLA-B alleles for most subjects in the first cohort. Specific HLA alleles were associated with 15,000 to 20,000 TCR beta sequences at a false discovery rate of 0.05 in a later analysis. In vitro tests confirmed that a few of the cytomegalovirus-associated TCR beta chains recognize cytomegalovirus antigens. A later analysis found that most CMV-associated TCR beta chains appeared HLA-restricted, with HLA associations seemingly driven largely by CMV exposure.

The method behind the library was the immunoSEQ multiplex PCR assay. For the multiplex PCR, a mixture combining 60 forward primers for TCR Vbeta segments and 13 reverse primers for TCR Jbeta segments was used. The CDR3 region of rearranged TCR beta genes was amplified from genomic DNA by a multiplex PCR assay. On the Illumina HiSeq System, the amplified TCR beta libraries were sequenced as 87-base-pair reads. As for the original processing: A later analysis counted about 82 million unique TCR beta chains across the 550 to 800 repertoires, and roughly 10 million of these chains were shared by at least two donors. Raw reads were error-corrected and collapsed into unique sequences with a nearest-neighbor algorithm that merged closely related sequences to remove PCR and sequencing errors. CDR3 sequences were aligned to IMGT reference sequences to assign V, D and J gene segments. For a sequence to be retained, a match of at least six nucleotides was required to both a V gene segment and a J gene segment. A rearrangement was called productive if the CDR3 had no stop codons and remained in frame with V and J, and every other rearrangement was called non-productive. CDR3 was defined according to IMGT convention as the region running from the second conserved V-encoded cysteine to the conserved J-encoded phenylalanine. Sequences without an unambiguous match to a single V gene segment were excluded from the earlier analysis of a few hundred of the donors. An earlier analysis of some 610 of the donors called V segments functional above 56.7% productive rearrangements and segregating when the between-donor standard deviation exceeded 5%. A statistical classification framework was built for diagnosing cytomegalovirus status from the catalog of TCR beta chain sequences. In a later analysis, V and J genes were assigned by comparing TCR nucleotide sequences against IMGT/GENE-DB human TR gene sequences. A later analysis assigned CDR3 sequences and most-parsimonious VDJ recombination scenarios with the TCRdist pipeline. A later analysis defined each TCR beta chain by its CDR3 amino acid sequence plus V-gene family, and excluded reads lacking a unique V-gene family. A later analysis removed 550 to 700 highly shared, low-generation-probability nucleotide sequences to deal with suspected cross-contamination and a sequencing artifact. For each public chain, a later analysis derived a clonal expansion index from normalized ranks of inferred template counts within each repertoire. In a later analysis, generation probabilities were computed using a VDJ recombination model fitted to out-of-frame rearrangements, and the results were checked against IGoR. In a later analysis, TCR-TCR, TCR-HLA and TCR-CMV co-occurrence was scored with hypergeometric tests, and a repertoire-size bias correction was applied to TCR pairs. To estimate false discovery rates, a later analysis permuted the HLA or CMV assignments 20 times. A later analysis grouped co-occurring TCRs with DBSCAN, adding TCRdist sequence similarity when clustering within HLA-allele-positive subsets. For co-occurrence clustering, repertoires with fewer than 30,000 or more than 120,000 public chains were excluded, along with roughly 5 repertoires with anomalous nucleotide sharing. As stored in TCRdb, this immuneACCESS dataset retains in-frame rearrangements with V and J assigned. A fraction of the clones does not appear; measured against another copy, unresolved V genes explain less than half of the discrepancy, and the remainder lacks a known reason. V and J calls and clone size come straight from that table; D and trimming were deduced from the DNA. The sample data list some 110,000 clones, and around 80% of these were observed just once. The top ten constitute 3.5% to 4% of the sample.

The CDR3 goes from the cysteine to the phenylalanine over 14 residues. Solely the CDR3 DNA is kept, with 42 bases framed from the first base. For CDR1 and CDR2, the germline V gene lists MNHNS and SASEGT. V has 6 bases trimmed and J has 5 bases trimmed; junction bases matching no gene number 8. In total, 500 to 700 healthy bone marrow donors made up the cohort. All cohort members were sampled while nominally healthy, although unrecorded immune exposures were likely present. The donor tested CMV seronegative and was one of the 352 seronegative cohort members. A peripheral blood sample was provided by each donor, and peripheral blood mononuclear cells were used for TCR beta sequencing. The Qiagen DNeasy Blood Extraction Kit was used to extract genomic DNA from the blood cell samples.

The chain joins TRBV6-1 to TRBJ2-5, with 8 bases matching TRBD1. This sequence originates from a man aged 60-69 years in good health and CMV-seronegative. Sequences were obtained from PBMCs. The CDR3 region reads CASRFDRGGETQYF. The base sequence is TGTGCCAGCAGATTTGACAGGGGCGGGGAGACCCAGTACTTC.